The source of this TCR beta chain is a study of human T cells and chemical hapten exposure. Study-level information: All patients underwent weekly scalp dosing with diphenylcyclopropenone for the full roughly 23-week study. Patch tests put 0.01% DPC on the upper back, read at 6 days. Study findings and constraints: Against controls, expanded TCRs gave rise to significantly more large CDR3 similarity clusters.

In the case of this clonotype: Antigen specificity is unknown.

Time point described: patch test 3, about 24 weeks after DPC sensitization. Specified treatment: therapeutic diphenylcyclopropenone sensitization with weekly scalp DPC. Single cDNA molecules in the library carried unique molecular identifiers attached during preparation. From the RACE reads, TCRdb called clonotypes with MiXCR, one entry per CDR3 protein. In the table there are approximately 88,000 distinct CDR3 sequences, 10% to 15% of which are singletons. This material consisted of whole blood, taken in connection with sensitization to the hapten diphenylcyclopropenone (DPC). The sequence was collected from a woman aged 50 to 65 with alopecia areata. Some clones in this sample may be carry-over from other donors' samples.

CDR3 nucleotide sequence: TGCGCCAGCAGTGCCTCAGGAGCTACCTACGAGCAGTACTTC. Its protein is CASSASGATYEQYF. The chain carries TRBV10-1 and TRBJ2-7; D is unresolved. In germline, CDR1 is WNHNN, CDR2 SYGVQD (reference sequence). CDR3 length equals 14 residues. V dropped 4 bases and J dropped 2 bases, with 12 bases sitting between them.